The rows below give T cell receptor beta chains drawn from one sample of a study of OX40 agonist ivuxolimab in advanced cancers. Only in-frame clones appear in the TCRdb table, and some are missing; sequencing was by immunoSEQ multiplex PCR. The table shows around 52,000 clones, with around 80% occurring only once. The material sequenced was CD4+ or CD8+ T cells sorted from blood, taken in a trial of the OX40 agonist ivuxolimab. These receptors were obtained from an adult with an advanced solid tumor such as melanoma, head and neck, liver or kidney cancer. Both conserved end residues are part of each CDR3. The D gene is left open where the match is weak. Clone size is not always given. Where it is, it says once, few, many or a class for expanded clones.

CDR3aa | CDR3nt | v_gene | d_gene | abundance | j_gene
CASSVAGDSSYEQYF | TGTGCCAGCAGCGTAGCGGGAGACTCCTCCTACGAGCAGTACTTC | TRBV9 | NA | NA | TRBJ2-7
CASSELGTRSDEQFF | TGTGCCAGCAGTGAACTGGGAACACGATCGGATGAGCAGTTCTTC | TRBV2 | NA | NA | TRBJ2-1
CASTPRRGDASTEAFF | TGTGCCAGCACCCCACGACGGGGGGACGCGAGCACTGAAGCTTTCTTT | TRBV7-2 | NA | NA | TRBJ1-1
CASSQGRQAHTEAFF | TGCGCCAGCAGCCAAGGAAGACAGGCGCACACTGAAGCTTTCTTT | TRBV4-1 | NA | NA | TRBJ1-1
CASSSPVPGNTIYF | TGTGCCAGCTCCTCTCCAGTCCCTGGAAACACCATATATTTT | TRBV6-6 | NA | NA | TRBJ1-3
CSVVRGLAFF | TGCAGCGTTGTTCGGGGTTTGGCTTTCTTT | TRBV29-1 | NA | few | TRBJ1-1
CASSLVGSSNYGYTF | TGTGCCAGCAGCTTGGTGGGCTCATCGAACTATGGCTACACCTTC | TRBV5-6 | NA | NA | TRBJ1-2
CASSYNSGTVNTEAFF | TGTGCCAGCAGTTACAACAGCGGGACTGTGAACACTGAAGCTTTCTTT | TRBV7-2 | NA | NA | TRBJ1-1
CASSRETGSKGNEQFF | TGTGCCAGCTCACGAGAAACCGGGTCAAAAGGGAATGAGCAGTTCTTC | TRBV18 | NA | NA | TRBJ2-1
CASTEQSGIQPQHF | TGTGCCAGCACGGAGCAAAGCGGTATCCAGCCCCAGCATTTT | TRBV28 | NA | few | TRBJ1-5
CASSPRVSAGADEQFF | TGTGCCAGCAGCCCACGGGTTAGTGCGGGAGCGGATGAGCAGTTCTTC | TRBV5-4 | TRBD2 | once | TRBJ2-1
CASSSHTSRTPDYEQYF | TGTGCCAGCAGCAGTCACACCTCTAGAACACCAGACTACGAGCAGTACTTC | TRBV21-1 | NA | NA | TRBJ2-7
CASSLDWGPGANVLTF | TGTGCCAGCAGCTTGGACTGGGGTCCCGGGGCCAACGTCCTGACTTTC | TRBV5-5 | NA | NA | TRBJ2-6
CASSSPGGWHEQYF | TGTGCCAGCAGCTCCCCAGGGGGCTGGCACGAGCAGTACTTC | TRBV7-2 | TRBD1 | NA | TRBJ2-7
CASSLWGPRIYNEQFF | TGTGCCAGCAGTCTCTGGGGACCGAGGATTTACAATGAGCAGTTCTTC | TRBV5-6 | NA | NA | TRBJ2-1
CASSARMLGAKNIQYF | TGCGCCAGCAGCGCCCGGATGTTGGGAGCCAAAAACATTCAGTACTTC | TRBV5-1 | NA | NA | TRBJ2-4
CASSLGGRSDTQYF | TGTGCCAGCAGCTTGGGCGGGAGATCAGATACGCAGTATTTT | TRBV5-4 | TRBD2 | NA | TRBJ2-3
CASSSRGATEAFF | TGTGCCAGCAGCTCTAGGGGAGCCACTGAAGCTTTCTTT | TRBV13 | NA | NA | TRBJ1-1
CASSQYGINTEAFF | TGTGCCAGCAGCCAATACGGGATCAACACTGAAGCTTTCTTT | TRBV14 | NA | NA | TRBJ1-1
CASDDHRGDTYEQYF | TGTGCCAGCGATGATCACAGGGGTGATACCTACGAGCAGTACTTC | TRBV28 | TRBD1 | NA | TRBJ2-7
CASSLMSGGGYTF | TGTGCCAGCAGTTTAATGTCCGGAGGGGGCTACACCTTC | TRBV28 | NA | NA | TRBJ1-2
CASSPELNTIYF | TGCGCCAGCAGCCCGGAGCTAAACACCATATATTTT | TRBV10-2 | NA | NA | TRBJ1-3
CASSPELAGAGEQYF | TGTGCCAGCAGCCCGGAACTAGCGGGAGCGGGCGAGCAGTACTTC | TRBV7-9 | TRBD2 | medium-sized | TRBJ2-7
CASSLSLDSPLHF | TGCGCCAGCAGCTTAAGTCTGGATTCACCCCTCCACTTT | TRBV5-1 | NA | NA | TRBJ1-6
CASSMAGTPAYEQYF | TGTGCCAGCAGCATGGCCGGGACCCCGGCCTACGAGCAGTACTTC | TRBV5-5 | NA | NA | TRBJ2-7
CASSLPGLYNEQFF | TGTGCCAGCAGTTTGCCTGGGCTCTACAATGAGCAGTTCTTC | TRBV25-1 | NA | NA | TRBJ2-1
CTSSHGLNTEAFF | TGCACCAGCAGCCACGGACTGAACACTGAAGCTTTCTTT | TRBV1 | NA | few | TRBJ1-1
CASSLDGRPEKLFF | TGCGCCAGCAGCTTAGACGGCAGACCTGAAAAACTGTTTTTT | TRBV5-1 | NA | NA | TRBJ1-4
CASSWDSGGYNEQFF | TGTGCCAGCAGTTGGGATAGCGGGGGGTACAATGAGCAGTTCTTC | TRBV2 | TRBD2 | NA | TRBJ2-1
CASSPLGGNTIYF | TGTGCCAGCAGCCCCCTCGGGGGAAACACCATATATTTT | TRBV7-9 | NA | NA | TRBJ1-3
CASSTGQTNTGELFF | TGCGCCAGCAGCACAGGACAGACGAACACCGGGGAGCTGTTTTTT | TRBV5-1 | NA | NA | TRBJ2-2
CASSGSIGLNQPQHF | TGTGCCAGCAGCGGCTCGATCGGGTTGAATCAGCCCCAGCATTTT | TRBV7-2 | NA | NA | TRBJ1-5
CASSPWTGARETQYF | TGTGCCAGCAGCCCATGGACAGGGGCAAGGGAGACCCAGTACTTC | TRBV7-9 | TRBD1 | NA | TRBJ2-5
CAWMRRRSSYEQYF | TGTGCCTGGATGCGGCGGCGGAGCTCCTACGAGCAGTACTTC | TRBV30 | NA | NA | TRBJ2-7
CASSLTGGYYGYTF | TGTGCCAGCAGCCTGACGGGAGGGTACTATGGCTACACCTTC | TRBV7-9 | NA | NA | TRBJ1-2
CASLKTANTEAFF | TGTGCCAGCCTGAAGACAGCAAACACTGAAGCTTTCTTT | TRBV2 | NA | NA | TRBJ1-1
CASSSTYNSPLHF | TGTGCCAGCAGTTCCACTTATAATTCACCCCTCCACTTT | TRBV27 | NA | once | TRBJ1-6
CASSRDGTVSYEQYF | TGTGCCAGCAGTCGGGACGGAACCGTCTCCTACGAGCAGTACTTC | TRBV27 | NA | few | TRBJ2-7
CATTGGRGSYGYTF | TGTGCCACCACAGGGGGTAGGGGGAGCTATGGCTACACCTTC | TRBV6-5 | TRBD1 | NA | TRBJ1-2
CASSPRSSGSNSYEQYF | TGTGCCAGCTCACCAAGGTCCAGCGGGAGTAACTCCTACGAGCAGTACTTC | TRBV18 | TRBD2 | NA | TRBJ2-7
CSVGTTNIVLEQFF | TGCAGCGTCGGCACGACTAACATCGTCCTTGAGCAGTTCTTC | TRBV29-1 | NA | NA | TRBJ2-1
CASSPLKSNEQFF | TGTGCCAGCTCACCACTCAAAAGCAATGAGCAGTTCTTC | TRBV18 | NA | NA | TRBJ2-1
CASSDLAGALYTQYF | TGTGCCAGCAGTGATCTAGCGGGAGCCCTTTATACGCAGTATTTT | TRBV6-4 | TRBD2 | NA | TRBJ2-3
CASSRHSNTGELFF | TGTGCCAGCAGCCGCCACTCCAACACCGGGGAGCTGTTTTTT | TRBV28 | NA | NA | TRBJ2-2
CASSWGGRTNTEAFF | TGTGCCAGCAGCTGGGGGGGACGGACGAACACTGAAGCTTTCTTT | TRBV7-9 | NA | once | TRBJ1-1